The present T cell receptor (beta chain) was sequenced within a study of blood T cell repertoires in COVID-19. Study in general: The United States, Italy and Spain supplied acute and convalescent COVID-19 samples. Sample material is recorded as cDNA or gDNA derived from T cells, B-cell-depleted T cells, or PBMCs.

In the study's own analysis: Amplification of reference gene primers was used by the study to estimate nucleated cell counts. Sequenced by immunoSEQ multiplex PCR; TCRdb stores in-frame clones only, minus some. The DNA gave D and trimming, while V, J and clone size come from that table. The data hold around 260,000 clones, with around 86% observed a single time. V dropped 5 bases and J dropped 2 bases, with 11 bases sitting between them. The germline V gene has CDR1 SGHRS and CDR2 YFSETQ. This CDR3 has 15 residues. Input material: peripheral blood. This TCR was recovered from a woman aged 40 to 55 who had recovered from COVID-19. The chain recombines TRBV5-1 with TRBJ2-6; possibly TRBD1 for D (5 bases). CDR3 sequence reads: CASRDSLAGANVLTF. The CDR3 nucleotides read TGCGCCAGCAGAGACAGTCTGGCTGGGGCCAACGTCCTGACTTTC.